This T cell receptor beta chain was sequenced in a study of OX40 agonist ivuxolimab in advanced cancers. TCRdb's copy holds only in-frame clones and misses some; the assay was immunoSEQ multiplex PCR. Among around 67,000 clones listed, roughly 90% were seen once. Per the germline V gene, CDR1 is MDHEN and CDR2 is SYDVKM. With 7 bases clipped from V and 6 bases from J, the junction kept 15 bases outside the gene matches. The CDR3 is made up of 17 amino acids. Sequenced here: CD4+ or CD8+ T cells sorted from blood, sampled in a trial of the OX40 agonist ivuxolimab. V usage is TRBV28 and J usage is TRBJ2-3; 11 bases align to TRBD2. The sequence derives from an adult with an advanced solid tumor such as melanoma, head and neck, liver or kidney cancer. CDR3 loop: CASIPKGLAGGRDTQYF. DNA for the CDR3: TGTGCCAGCATCCCGAAGGGCCTAGCGGGGGGTAGGGATACGCAGTATTTT.